A selection of T cell receptor beta chains follows, all from one sample in a study of blood T cell repertoires in COVID-19. Sequencing was performed with immunoSEQ multiplex PCR; in TCRdb, only in-frame clones are kept and a portion is missing. The table shows approximately 350,000 clones, with 83% occurring only once. The sample was peripheral blood. The source is a man younger than 45 with active or convalescent COVID-19. The CDR3 runs from the conserved cysteine through the conserved F or W. A D gene is named only where the DNA matches it firmly. Only some rows state a clone size, as once, few, many or a class for expanded clones.

CDR3nt: TGTGCCAGCAGTGAAGGGGGGGTTGGCTACACCTTC
CDR3aa: CASSEGGVGYTF
d_gene: .
j_gene: TRBJ1-2
v_gene: TRBV25-1
abundance: .

CDR3nt: TGCGCCAGCAGCTTGGGGGACAGGGGGCACGATACGCAGTATTTT
CDR3aa: CASSLGDRGHDTQYF
d_gene: TRBD1
j_gene: TRBJ2-3
v_gene: TRBV5-1
abundance: .

CDR3nt: TGTGCCAGCAGTTACGCCCGACTAGATACCTACGAGCAGTACTTC
CDR3aa: CASSYARLDTYEQYF
d_gene: .
j_gene: TRBJ2-7
v_gene: TRBV6-2/TRBV6-3
abundance: .

CDR3nt: TGTGCCTGGTCCCCCGAGGACAGGGGCTACGAGCAGTACTTC
CDR3aa: CAWSPEDRGYEQYF
d_gene: TRBD1
j_gene: TRBJ2-7
v_gene: TRBV30
abundance: .

CDR3nt: TGTGCCAGCAGTTTTGGGTGGGGCTCAGATACGCAGTATTTT
CDR3aa: CASSFGWGSDTQYF
d_gene: .
j_gene: TRBJ2-3
v_gene: TRBV27
abundance: .

CDR3nt: TGTGCCAGCAGTTACGCCAGGGTTGATCAGCCCCAGCATTTT
CDR3aa: CASSYARVDQPQHF
d_gene: .
j_gene: TRBJ1-5
v_gene: TRBV6-5
abundance: .

CDR3nt: TGCGCCAGCAGCCAAGAAGTAGTGGGACTAGCGGGAGTTGAGCAGTTCTTC
CDR3aa: CASSQEVVGLAGVEQFF
d_gene: TRBD2
j_gene: TRBJ2-1
v_gene: TRBV4-3
abundance: .

CDR3nt: TGCGCCAGCAGCCAAGGAGTCCGCGGAGCAGATACGCAGTATTTT
CDR3aa: CASSQGVRGADTQYF
d_gene: .
j_gene: TRBJ2-3
v_gene: TRBV4-1
abundance: few

CDR3nt: TGTGCCAGCAGCTTAGAAGGGGCCCCATTCAATCAGCCCCAGCATTTT
CDR3aa: CASSLEGAPFNQPQHF
d_gene: .
j_gene: TRBJ1-5
v_gene: TRBV7-7
abundance: .

CDR3nt: TGTGCCAGCAGTTACTCGACAGGAAATGAGCAGTTCTTC
CDR3aa: CASSYSTGNEQFF
d_gene: .
j_gene: TRBJ2-1
v_gene: TRBV6-6
abundance: .

CDR3nt: TGTGCCAGCAGCTTAGGTGGCGTGGGGGACAGGATTTTT
CDR3aa: CASSLGGVGDRIF
d_gene: TRBD1
j_gene: TRBJ1-4
v_gene: TRBV7-9
abundance: .

CDR3nt: TGTGCCAGCAGCCGGGACAGACCATATTACACTGAAGCTTTCTTT
CDR3aa: CASSRDRPYYTEAFF
d_gene: TRBD1
j_gene: TRBJ1-1
v_gene: TRBV3-1/TRBV3-2
abundance: few

CDR3nt: TGTGCCAGCTCACCGTCGGACAGGGCCGACCACACAGATACGCAGTATTTT
CDR3aa: CASSPSDRADHTDTQYF
d_gene: TRBD1
j_gene: TRBJ2-3
v_gene: TRBV18
abundance: .

CDR3nt: TGTGCCAGCAGCTTAGGGGGGACTGATGAAGCTTTCTTT
CDR3aa: CASSLGGTDEAFF
d_gene: .
j_gene: TRBJ1-1
v_gene: TRBV7-9
abundance: .

CDR3nt: TGTGCCAGTAGTATTGTTGGAGGAGATAATGAAAAACTGTTTTTT
CDR3aa: CASSIVGGDNEKLFF
d_gene: .
j_gene: TRBJ1-4
v_gene: TRBV19
abundance: .

CDR3nt: TGTGCCAGCAGCTTACAGGGAAACACCATATATTTT
CDR3aa: CASSLQGNTIYF
d_gene: .
j_gene: TRBJ1-3
v_gene: TRBV7-6
abundance: .

CDR3nt: TGCGCCAGCAGCCAAGATGCAGGGGTGGGGACTGAAGCTTTCTTT
CDR3aa: CASSQDAGVGTEAFF
d_gene: .
j_gene: TRBJ1-1
v_gene: TRBV4-3
abundance: .

CDR3nt: TGTGCCAGCAGTCCCCAGGACAGGAGGGGTGAAAAACTGTTTTTT
CDR3aa: CASSPQDRRGEKLFF
d_gene: TRBD1
j_gene: TRBJ1-4
v_gene: TRBV6-5
abundance: .

CDR3nt: TGTGCCAGCAGGAGGACAGCTCTACAGAACACTGAAGCTTTCTTT
CDR3aa: CASRRTALQNTEAFF
d_gene: .
j_gene: TRBJ1-1
v_gene: TRBV2
abundance: .

CDR3nt: TGTGCCAGCAGCTCGAGGGGGCCGAGCACTGAAGCTTTCTTT
CDR3aa: CASSSRGPSTEAFF
d_gene: TRBD1
j_gene: TRBJ1-1
v_gene: TRBV7-2
abundance: .

CDR3nt: TGTGCCAGCAGCTATATGCGGCTAGCGGGAGGGTCAGATACGCAGTATTTT
CDR3aa: CASSYMRLAGGSDTQYF
d_gene: TRBD2
j_gene: TRBJ2-3
v_gene: TRBV7-2
abundance: .

CDR3nt: TGTGCCAGCAGAAGTAGGGGTGTAGCTCTCACAGATACGCAGTATTTT
CDR3aa: CASRSRGVALTDTQYF
d_gene: .
j_gene: TRBJ2-3
v_gene: TRBV7-2
abundance: .

CDR3nt: TGTGCCAGTAGTAGGGGCGGGATCCGCAATCAGCCCCAGCATTTT
CDR3aa: CASSRGGIRNQPQHF
d_gene: .
j_gene: TRBJ1-5
v_gene: TRBV19
abundance: .

CDR3nt: TGTGCCAGTAGTACGCGGCTTCGTTCGCCCAGAAACACCGGGGAGCTGTTTTTT
CDR3aa: CASSTRLRSPRNTGELFF
d_gene: .
j_gene: TRBJ2-2
v_gene: TRBV19
abundance: .

CDR3nt: TGCGCCAGCAGCCAAGATGGAAGACTAGCGGGGATCAATAATGAGCAGTTCTTC
CDR3aa: CASSQDGRLAGINNEQFF
d_gene: TRBD2
j_gene: TRBJ2-1
v_gene: TRBV4-3
abundance: once

CDR3nt: TGTGCCAGCAGCCTCGGAGATACGCAGTATTTT
CDR3aa: CASSLGDTQYF
d_gene: .
j_gene: TRBJ2-3
v_gene: TRBV11-2
abundance: once

CDR3nt: TGTGCCAGCAGCCCGGGACTAGGGGGAGAGACCCAGTACTTC
CDR3aa: CASSPGLGGETQYF
d_gene: TRBD2
j_gene: TRBJ2-5
v_gene: TRBV6-5
abundance: .

CDR3nt: TGTGCCAGCAGCCACAGGTACCTTTGGGGGGGCGACACAGATACGCAGTATTTT
CDR3aa: CASSHRYLWGGDTDTQYF
d_gene: .
j_gene: TRBJ2-3
v_gene: TRBV3-1/TRBV3-2
abundance: .

CDR3nt: TGTGCCAGCAGCTTAGAGGGAGGGCCTGAAGCTTTCTTT
CDR3aa: CASSLEGGPEAFF
d_gene: .
j_gene: TRBJ1-1
v_gene: TRBV7-8
abundance: .